This T cell receptor (beta chain) originates from a study of T-cell memory formation after mild COVID-19. V was clipped by 4 bases and J by 4 bases, with 12 bases between them. Germline V lookup: CDR1 SGDLS, CDR2 YYNGEE. CDR3 length equals 14 residues. A single record per CDR3 protein comes from TCRdb applying MiXCR to the 5' RACE reads. The sample lists 89,000 or so distinct CDR3 sequences, 9.5% to 15% occurring once. The rearrangement joins TRBV9 to TRBJ2-4, with a possible D match to TRBD2 (6 bases). This TCR derives from a man in his late teens or twenties who had mild COVID-19 (a few samples of this study predate the infection). Cell type and time point are not known. The specimen was PBMCs or a T cell subset sorted from them (not recorded which). CDR3 in amino acids: CASSSGTPKNIQYF. The CDR3 region has the DNA TGTGCCAGCAGCTCAGGGACTCCTAAAAACATTCAGTACTTC.